This T cell receptor beta chain was obtained from a study of identical twins. TCRdb processed the 5' RACE reads anew with MiXCR; each CDR3 protein has one entry. There are roughly 500,000 distinct CDR3 sequences in the sample; less than 25% occur only once, and under 0.95% lies in the top ten. Points from the study as a whole: Donors were not followed over many years; analysis was cross-sectional.

On this clonotype: Its antigen is as yet unknown.

This same sample was also taken into another study, of T cells expressing NK-cell markers. That source notes: NKG2C+ dominant clonotypes from 5 to 7 donors made up roughly 1.0-7.5% of CD8+ T cells.

Specimen: CD4+ T cells sorted from blood. This TCR was sampled from a woman between 18 and 29 years old in good health.

Written as DNA, the CDR3 is TGTGCCACCAGCAGAGTGGCGGCACGCACAGATACGCAGTATTTT. Translated: CATSRVAARTDTQYF. The rearrangement joins TRBV15 to TRBJ2-3; the D is unclear. From germline, CDR1 is LNHNV and CDR2 YYDKDF (reference sequence). The CDR3 is made up of 15 amino acids. V lost 1 base, J lost 1 base, and 9 bases lay in between.